The T cell receptor (beta chain) described here comes from a study of shared clonotypes between healthy human individuals. Study outcomes and limitations: Represented genetic and exposure-history diversity was restricted by having few donors.

Data came from immunoSEQ multiplex PCR; TCRdb stores just in-frame clones and leaves some out. The sample contains about 500,000 clones, about 74% of which appear only once. To note about this clone: Its target is unknown. A far larger clone is one base from this, pointing to a likely read error.

The sequencing input was PBMCs. This TCR was sampled from a woman aged 40-49 years in good health. Some clones in this sample may be carry-over from other donors' samples.

The CDR3 nucleotides read TGTGCCAGCAGTCACGGGACAGGGCTGACCGGGGCCAACGTCCTGGCTTTC. Translated: CASSHGTGLTGANVLAF. This chain connects TRBV27 to TRBJ2-6; 9 nucleotides align to TRBD1. The CDR3 runs to 17 residues. CDR1 MNHEY and CDR2 SMNVEV come from the germline V gene (reference sequence).